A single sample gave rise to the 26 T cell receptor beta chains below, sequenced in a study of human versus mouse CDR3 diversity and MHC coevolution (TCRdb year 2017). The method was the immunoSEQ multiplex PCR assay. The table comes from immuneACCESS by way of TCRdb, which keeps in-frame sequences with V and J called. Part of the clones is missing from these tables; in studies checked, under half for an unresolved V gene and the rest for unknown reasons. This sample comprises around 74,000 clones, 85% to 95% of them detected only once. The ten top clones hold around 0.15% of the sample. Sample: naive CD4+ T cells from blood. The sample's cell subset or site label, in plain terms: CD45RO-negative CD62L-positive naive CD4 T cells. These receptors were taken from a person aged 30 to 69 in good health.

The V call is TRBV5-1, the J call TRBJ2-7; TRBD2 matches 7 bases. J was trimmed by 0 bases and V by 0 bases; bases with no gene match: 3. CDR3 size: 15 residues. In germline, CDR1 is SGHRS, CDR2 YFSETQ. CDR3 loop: CASSLDRGSSYEQYF. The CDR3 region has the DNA TGCGCCAGCAGCTTGGATCGCGGGAGCTCCTACGAGCAGTACTTC.

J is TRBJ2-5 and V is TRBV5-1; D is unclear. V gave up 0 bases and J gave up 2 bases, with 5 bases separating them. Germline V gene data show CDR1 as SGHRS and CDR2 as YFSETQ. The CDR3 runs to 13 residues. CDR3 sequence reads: CASSLVVQETQYF. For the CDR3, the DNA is TGCGCCAGCAGCTTGGTAGTACAAGAGACCCAGTACTTC.

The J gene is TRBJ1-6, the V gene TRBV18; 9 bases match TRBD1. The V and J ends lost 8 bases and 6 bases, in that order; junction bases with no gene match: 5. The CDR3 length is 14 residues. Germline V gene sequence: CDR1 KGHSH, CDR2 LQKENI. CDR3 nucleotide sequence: TGTGCCAGCGTACAGGGGGCTTTTAATTCACCCCTCCACTTT. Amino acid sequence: CASVQGAFNSPLHF.

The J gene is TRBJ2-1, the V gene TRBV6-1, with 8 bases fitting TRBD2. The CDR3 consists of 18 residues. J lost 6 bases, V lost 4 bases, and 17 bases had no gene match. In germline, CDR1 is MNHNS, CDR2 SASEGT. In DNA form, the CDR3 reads TGTGCCAGCAGTGCTGCAGGGTGGTCGGGGGGGCCGGTCAATGAGCAGTTCTTC. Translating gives CASSAAGWSGGPVNEQFF.

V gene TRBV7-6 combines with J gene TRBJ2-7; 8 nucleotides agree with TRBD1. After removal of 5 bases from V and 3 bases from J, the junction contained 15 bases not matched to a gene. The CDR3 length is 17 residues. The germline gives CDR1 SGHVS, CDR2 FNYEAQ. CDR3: CASSPLSPGQVVYEQYF. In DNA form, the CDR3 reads TGTGCCAGCAGCCCGTTATCACCGGGACAGGTTGTCTACGAGCAGTACTTC.

The CDR3 loop is CASSSTGWGSPLHF. In nucleotides, the CDR3 is TGTGCCAGCAGTTCAACAGGGTGGGGATCACCCCTCCACTTT. The chain links TRBV6-1 to TRBJ1-6, with D tentatively TRBD1 (6 bases). This CDR3 has 14 amino acids. CDR1 is MNHNS, CDR2 SASEGT, per germline. V lost 5 bases and J 10 bases, leaving 15 bases between the germline ends.

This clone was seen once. CDR3 loop: CASSLGRSTDTQYF. In DNA, the CDR3 is TGCGCCAGCAGCTTGGGTCGGAGCACAGATACGCAGTATTTT. The chain uses TRBV5-1 and TRBJ2-3; D ambiguous. This CDR3 contains 14 residues. The V and J ends lost 0 bases and 0 bases respectively, with 5 bases between them. Germline V CDR1 and CDR2: SGHRS, YFSETQ. The full variable domain, its missing parts supplied by reference TRBV5-1 and TRBJ2-3, is KAGVTQTPRYLIKTRGQQVTLSCSPISGHRSVSWYQQTPGQGLQFLFEYFSETQRNKGNFPGRFSGRQFSNSRSEMNVSTLELGDSALYLCASSLGRSTDTQYFGPGTRLTVL.

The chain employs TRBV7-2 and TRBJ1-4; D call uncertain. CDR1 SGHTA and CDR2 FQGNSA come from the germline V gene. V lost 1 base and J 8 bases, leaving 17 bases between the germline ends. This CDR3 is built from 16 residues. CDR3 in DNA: TGTGCCAGCAGCTTAGGGGTGGCAGAGCGGTCCGAAAAACTGTTTTTT. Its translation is CASSLGVAERSEKLFF.

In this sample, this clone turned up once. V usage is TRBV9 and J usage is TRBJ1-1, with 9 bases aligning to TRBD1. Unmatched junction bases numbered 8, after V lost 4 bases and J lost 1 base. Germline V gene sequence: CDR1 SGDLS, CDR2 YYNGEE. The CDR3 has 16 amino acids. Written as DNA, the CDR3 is TGTGCCAGCAGCCCGCGAGGACAGGGGAAGAACACTGAAGCTTTCTTT. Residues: CASSPRGQGKNTEAFF.

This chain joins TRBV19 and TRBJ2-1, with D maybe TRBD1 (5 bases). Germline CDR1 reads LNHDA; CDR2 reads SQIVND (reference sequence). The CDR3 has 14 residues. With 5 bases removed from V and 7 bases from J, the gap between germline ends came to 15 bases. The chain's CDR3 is CASSLGAYNNEQFF. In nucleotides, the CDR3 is TGTGCCAGTAGTTTAGGGGCATACAATAATGAGCAGTTCTTC.

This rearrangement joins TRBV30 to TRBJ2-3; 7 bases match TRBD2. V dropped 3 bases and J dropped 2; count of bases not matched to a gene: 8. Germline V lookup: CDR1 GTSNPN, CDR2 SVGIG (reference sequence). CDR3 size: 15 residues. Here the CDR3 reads CAWSGGGRSTDTQYF. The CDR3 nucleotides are TGTGCCTGGAGCGGTGGCGGGAGATCCACAGATACGCAGTATTTT.

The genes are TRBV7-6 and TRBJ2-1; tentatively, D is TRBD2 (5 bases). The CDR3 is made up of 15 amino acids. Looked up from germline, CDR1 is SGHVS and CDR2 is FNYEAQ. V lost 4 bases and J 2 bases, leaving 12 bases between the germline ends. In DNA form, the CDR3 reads TGTGCCAGCAGCTCGGCGGGTTCCCCCTACAATGAGCAGTTCTTC. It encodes CASSSAGSPYNEQFF.

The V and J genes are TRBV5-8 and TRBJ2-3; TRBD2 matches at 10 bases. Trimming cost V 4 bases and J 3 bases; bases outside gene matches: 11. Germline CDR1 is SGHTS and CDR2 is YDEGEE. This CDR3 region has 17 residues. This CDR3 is CASSPLTSGITTDTQYF. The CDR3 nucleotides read TGTGCCAGCAGCCCCCTCACTAGCGGGATTACTACAGATACGCAGTATTTT.

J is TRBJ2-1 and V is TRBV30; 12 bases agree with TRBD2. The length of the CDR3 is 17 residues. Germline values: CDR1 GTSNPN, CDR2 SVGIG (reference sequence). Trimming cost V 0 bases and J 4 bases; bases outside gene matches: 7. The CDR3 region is CAWSVGAGLAGYNEQFF. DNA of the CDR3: TGTGCCTGGAGTGTCGGGGCTGGACTAGCGGGATACAATGAGCAGTTCTTC.

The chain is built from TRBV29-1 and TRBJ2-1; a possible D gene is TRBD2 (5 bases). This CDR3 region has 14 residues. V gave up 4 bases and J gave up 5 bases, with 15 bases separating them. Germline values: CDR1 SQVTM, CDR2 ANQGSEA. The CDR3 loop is CSVGLRGPHNEQFF. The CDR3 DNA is TGCAGCGTTGGCCTCCGGGGTCCTCACAATGAGCAGTTCTTC.

The DNA of the CDR3 is TGTGCCAGCAGCGACAGGGCGGCGGGACCCTACGAGCAGTACTTC. Amino acid sequence: CASSDRAAGPYEQYF. The chain couples TRBV28 to TRBJ2-7, with a possible D match to TRBD1 (7 bases). Germline loops: CDR1 MDHEN, CDR2 SYDVKM. CDR3 size: 15 residues. V shed 6 bases and J shed 2 bases, with 17 bases lying between them.

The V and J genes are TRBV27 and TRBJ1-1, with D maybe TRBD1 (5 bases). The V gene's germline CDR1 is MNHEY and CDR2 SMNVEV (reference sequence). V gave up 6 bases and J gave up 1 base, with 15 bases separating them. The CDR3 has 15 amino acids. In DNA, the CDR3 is TGTGCCAGCAGCCCTGGGTGGGGCCAGAACACTGAAGCTTTCTTT. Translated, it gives CASSPGWGQNTEAFF.

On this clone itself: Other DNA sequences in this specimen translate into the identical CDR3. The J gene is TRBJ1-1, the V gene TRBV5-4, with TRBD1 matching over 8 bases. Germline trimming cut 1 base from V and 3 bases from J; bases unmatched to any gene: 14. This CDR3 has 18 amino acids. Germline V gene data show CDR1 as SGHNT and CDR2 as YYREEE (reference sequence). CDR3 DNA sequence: TGTGCCAGCAGCTTGTACGCCAGGGGGCTAGTTAAGGACACTGAAGCTTTCTTT. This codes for CASSLYARGLVKDTEAFF.

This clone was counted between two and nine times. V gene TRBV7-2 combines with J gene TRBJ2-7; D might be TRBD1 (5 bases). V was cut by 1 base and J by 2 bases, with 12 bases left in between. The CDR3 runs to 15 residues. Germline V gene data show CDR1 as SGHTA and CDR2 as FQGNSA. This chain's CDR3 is CASSLVPGLTYEQYF. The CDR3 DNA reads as TGTGCCAGCAGCTTAGTACCAGGGCTGACCTACGAGCAGTACTTC.

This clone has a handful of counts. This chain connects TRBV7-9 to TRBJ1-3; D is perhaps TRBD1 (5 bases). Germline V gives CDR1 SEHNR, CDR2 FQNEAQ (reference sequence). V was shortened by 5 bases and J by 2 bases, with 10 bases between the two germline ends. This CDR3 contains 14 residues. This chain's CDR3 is CASSLRQTGNTIYF. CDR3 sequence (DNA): TGTGCCAGCAGCCTAAGACAGACTGGAAACACCATATATTTT.

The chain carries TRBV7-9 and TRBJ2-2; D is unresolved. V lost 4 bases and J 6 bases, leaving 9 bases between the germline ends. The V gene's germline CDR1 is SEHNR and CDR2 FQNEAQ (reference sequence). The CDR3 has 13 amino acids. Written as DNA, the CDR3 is TGTGCCAGCAGCTCCTTTCGTTCCGGGGAGCTGTTTTTT. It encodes CASSSFRSGELFF.

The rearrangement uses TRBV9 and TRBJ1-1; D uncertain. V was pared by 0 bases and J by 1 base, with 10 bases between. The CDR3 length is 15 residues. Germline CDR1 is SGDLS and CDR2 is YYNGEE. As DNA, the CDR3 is TGTGCCAGCAGCGTAGAAGCAATCGCGAACACTGAAGCTTTCTTT. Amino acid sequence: CASSVEAIANTEAFF. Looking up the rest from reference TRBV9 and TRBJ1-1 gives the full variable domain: DSGVTQTPKHLITATGQRVTLRCSPRSGDLSVYWYQQSLDQGLQFLIQYYNGEERAKGNILERFSAQQFPDLHSELNLSSLELGDSALYFCASSVEAIANTEAFFGQGTRLTVV.

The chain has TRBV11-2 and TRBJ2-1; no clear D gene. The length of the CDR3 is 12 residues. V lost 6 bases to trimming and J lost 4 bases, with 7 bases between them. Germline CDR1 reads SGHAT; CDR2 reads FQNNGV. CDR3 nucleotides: TGTGCCAGCAGACGCGGTTACAATGAGCAGTTCTTC. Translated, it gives CASRRGYNEQFF.

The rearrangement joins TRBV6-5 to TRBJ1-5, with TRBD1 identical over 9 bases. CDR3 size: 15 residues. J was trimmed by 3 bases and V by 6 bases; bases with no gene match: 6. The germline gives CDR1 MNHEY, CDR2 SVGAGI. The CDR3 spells CASSRGQGNNQPQHF. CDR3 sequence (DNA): TGTGCCAGCAGCAGAGGACAGGGGAACAATCAGCCCCAGCATTTT.

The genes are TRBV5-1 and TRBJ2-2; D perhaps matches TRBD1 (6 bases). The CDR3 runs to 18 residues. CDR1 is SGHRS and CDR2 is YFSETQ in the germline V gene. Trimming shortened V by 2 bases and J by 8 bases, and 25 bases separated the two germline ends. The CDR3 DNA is TGCGCCAGCAGCTTACCCCCCGGGACACTTTTGAGTAAAGGGGAGCTGTTTTTT. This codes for CASSLPPGTLLSKGELFF.

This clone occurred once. The CDR3 sequence: CASVLTPLENQPQHF. CDR3 coding DNA: TGTGCCAGCGTCCTTACCCCGTTAGAGAATCAGCCCCAGCATTTT. The J gene is TRBJ1-5, the V gene TRBV2, with D unclear. The V gene lost 8 bases and the J gene lost 4 bases, with 18 bases spanning the gap. Per the germline V gene, CDR1 is SNHLY and CDR2 is FYNNEI. This CDR3 has 15 amino acids. Variable domain in full (rest from reference TRBV2 and TRBJ1-5): EPEVTQTPSHQVTQMGQEVILRCVPISNHLYFYWYRQILGQKVEFLVSFYNNEISEKSEIFDDQFSVERPDGSNFTLKIRSTKLEDSAMYFCASVLTPLENQPQHFGDGTRLSIL.